These T cell receptor beta chains were read from a single sample in a study of regulatory T cells in long-lasting Graves disease. TCRdb reprocessed the multiplex PCR reads via MiXCR and lists one record per CDR3 protein. The sample shows about 530,000 distinct CDR3 sequences, 15% to 20% of them seen only once. In addition, the sample was reused for a study of T cells in Graves' hyperthyroidism and ophthalmopathy.

This specimen consisted of peripheral blood mononuclear cells (PBMCs), obtained at new diagnosis, from a patient treated with antithyroid drugs. These receptor sequences come from a woman in her forties or fifties with Graves disease. The CDR3 runs from the conserved cysteine through the conserved F or W. D genes are given only for firm matches. Some rows mark clone size as missing; the rest say once, few, many or name a class of expanded clone.

clone_size d_call j_call v_call cdr3_aa cdr3_nt
. . TRBJ1-2 TRBV29-1 CSVVGAYGYTF TGCAGCGTTGTGGGTGCTTATGGCTACACCTTC
many TRBD2 TRBJ2-1 TRBV20-1 CSAPAGRGGSEQFF TGCAGTGCTCCCGCGGGGCGGGGGGGCAGTGAGCAGTTCTTC
many TRBD2 TRBJ2-1 TRBV5-1 CASSLSGGPYNEQFF TGCGCCAGCAGCCTTAGCGGGGGCCCCTACAATGAGCAGTTCTTC
many . TRBJ1-5 TRBV10-2 CASNGGGNQPQHF TGCGCCAGCAACGGTGGGGGAAATCAGCCCCAGCATTTT
few . TRBJ2-4 TRBV14 CASSPGWAKNIQYF TGTGCCAGCAGTCCAGGGTGGGCCAAAAACATTCAGTACTTC
. . TRBJ1-1 TRBV6-5 CASSYSRLNTEAFF TGTGCCAGCAGTTACTCGAGGTTGAACACTGAAGCTTTCTTT
few . TRBJ2-1 TRBV5-6 CASSMGAGFEQFF TGTGCCAGCAGCATGGGGGCAGGGTTTGAGCAGTTCTTC
few TRBD2 TRBJ2-3 TRBV6-1 CASSHGSSGGGTDTQYF TGTGCCAGCAGTCACGGGTCTAGCGGGGGTGGCACAGATACGCAGTATTTT
few . TRBJ2-5 TRBV18 CASSRGPGKTQYF TGTGCCAGCTCGAGAGGGCCTGGAAAGACCCAGTACTTC
few . TRBJ2-3 TRBV29-1 CSVEGTASDTQYF TGCAGCGTTGAAGGGACAGCCTCAGATACGCAGTATTTT
few . TRBJ1-1 TRBV9 CASSVVQAMNTEAFF TGTGCCAGCAGCGTAGTTCAAGCCATGAACACTGAAGCTTTCTTT
. TRBD1 TRBJ2-5 TRBV5-6 CASSLLTGTGGEETQYF TGTGCCAGCAGCTTGTTGACCGGGACAGGGGGCGAAGAGACCCAGTACTTC
few . TRBJ1-1 TRBV9 CASSHGGTEAFF TGTGCCAGCAGCCACGGAGGCACTGAAGCTTTCTTT
few TRBD2 TRBJ2-2 TRBV6-5 CASTYSGSGELFF TGTGCCAGCACTTATAGCGGGTCCGGGGAGCTGTTTTTT
many . TRBJ2-3 TRBV24-1 CATSEGRSTDTQYF TGTGCCACCAGTGAAGGACGGAGCACAGATACGCAGTATTTT
many TRBD2 TRBJ2-1 TRBV2 CASSGLAGVYNEQFF TGTGCCAGCAGTGGTCTAGCGGGGGTATACAATGAGCAGTTCTTC
many TRBD1 TRBJ1-1 TRBV3-1 CASSQANRGNTEAFF TGTGCCAGCAGCCAAGCTAACAGGGGAAACACTGAAGCTTTCTTT
many . TRBJ1-1 TRBV5-6 CASSLPLATEAFF TGTGCCAGCAGCCTGCCACTGGCCACTGAAGCTTTCTTT
. . TRBJ1-2 TRBV7-2 CASDPGLEGYGYTF TGTGCCAGCGATCCAGGGTTGGAGGGCTATGGCTACACCTTC
many TRBD1 TRBJ1-2 TRBV28 CASSPHDRGGLSGYTF TGTGCCAGCAGTCCCCACGACAGGGGCGGTCTAAGTGGCTACACCTTC
. TRBD2 TRBJ2-5 TRBV20-1 CSARPRILPGGETQYF TGCAGTGCTAGACCCCGGATCCTCCCGGGGGGGGAGACCCAGTACTTC
many TRBD1 TRBJ1-2 TRBV2 CASHFGTGYGYTF TGTGCCAGCCACTTCGGGACAGGCTATGGCTACACCTTC
. . TRBJ2-5 TRBV13 CASSADPTGTQETQYF TGTGCCAGCAGCGCAGATCCGACAGGAACCCAAGAGACCCAGTACTTC
many . TRBJ1-4 TRBV3-1 CASSQDGGFREKLFF TGTGCCAGCAGCCAAGATGGCGGGTTTCGGGAAAAACTGTTTTTT
many . TRBJ2-5 TRBV11-1 CASSLRTNQETQYF TGTGCCAGCAGCTTAAGAACAAACCAAGAGACCCAGTACTTC
few . TRBJ1-2 TRBV6-9 CASSYAGRQNYGYTF TGTGCCAGCAGTTACGCGGGACGTCAGAACTATGGCTACACCTTC
many . TRBJ1-2 TRBV2 CASSVGSGGYTF TGTGCCAGCAGTGTTGGGTCTGGAGGCTACACCTTC
. TRBD1 TRBJ1-3 TRBV3-1 CASRPWDSGNTIYF TGTGCCAGCAGACCTTGGGACAGCGGAAACACCATATATTTT
few TRBD1 TRBJ2-7 TRBV18 CASSPGTGGPGEQYF TGTGCCAGCTCACCAGGGACAGGGGGCCCGGGGGAGCAGTACTTC
once TRBD2 TRBJ2-2 TRBV7-6 CASSQRTLAGGRNTGELFF TGTGCCAGCAGCCAGAGGACACTAGCGGGGGGGCGTAACACCGGGGAGCTGTTTTTT
many TRBD1 TRBJ2-5 TRBV5-1 CASSSGTGQETQYF TGTGCCAGCAGCTCAGGGACAGGCCAAGAGACCCAGTACTTC
few . TRBJ2-7 TRBV20-1 CSARNGFEQYF TGCAGTGCTAGGAATGGGTTCGAGCAGTACTTC
many . TRBJ2-5 TRBV6-2/TRBV6-3 CASNMGETQYF TGTGCCAGCAACATGGGGGAGACCCAGTACTTC
many . TRBJ1-1 TRBV30 CAWSALPNTEAFF TGTGCCTGGAGTGCTCTACCAAACACTGAAGCTTTCTTT
many TRBD1 TRBJ2-7 TRBV20-1 CSAGDRGSYEQYF TGCAGTGCGGGGGACAGGGGCTCCTACGAGCAGTACTTC
few TRBD2 TRBJ2-1 TRBV11-1 CASSLTRGGYEQFF TGTGCCAGCAGCCTAACGCGGGGGGGATATGAGCAGTTCTTC
. . TRBJ1-2 TRBV6-9 CASSYRTGTLNYGYTF TGTGCCAGCAGTTACCGGACCGGGACACTAAACTATGGCTACACCTTC
few . TRBJ1-2 TRBV12-3/TRBV12-4 CASSEAGGVRPGYTF TGTGCCAGCAGCGAGGCGGGGGGGGTCCGTCCGGGCTACACCTTC
many . TRBJ1-2 TRBV20-1 CSAGRNGYTF TGCAGTGCTGGGAGAAATGGCTACACCTTC
few . TRBJ1-2 TRBV30 CACSEGNYGYTF TGTGCCTGCTCCGAGGGGAACTATGGCTACACCTTC
few . TRBJ2-1 TRBV5-1 CASSLQSGTTSEQFF TGCGCCAGCAGCTTGCAATCCGGGACCACCTCTGAGCAGTTCTTC
many . TRBJ1-1 TRBV6-1 CASTNPGGTEAFF TGTGCCAGCACCAACCCGGGGGGCACTGAAGCTTTCTTT
. . TRBJ1-6 TRBV25-1 CATRGQGNSPFHF TGTGCCACTCGGGGGCAGGGCAATTCACCCTTCCACTTT
. . TRBJ1-3 TRBV4-1 CASSQTGNTIYF TGCGCCAGCAGCCAGACTGGAAACACCATATATTTT
. . TRBJ1-4 TRBV28 CASRLDTDLNEKLFF TGTGCCAGCCGTTTAGACACAGATCTTAATGAAAAACTGTTTTTT
. TRBD1 TRBJ1-2 TRBV12-3/TRBV12-4 CASSSRQGGGYTF TGTGCCAGCAGTTCCCGACAGGGTGGTGGCTACACCTTC
few . TRBJ2-7 TRBV2 CATSDPGFNEQYF TGTGCCACCAGTGATCCCGGGTTCAACGAGCAGTACTTC